The clone carrying this TCR beta chain came up many times. This entry is derived from a study of neurological immune-mediated disorders. The method for making cDNA was 5'RACE, and it used 10-nucleotide random UMIs. Via MiXCR, TCRdb re-called the 5' RACE reads, giving one row per CDR3 protein. The sample has some 29,000 distinct CDR3 sequences, less than 8.5% seen once. The receptor was derived from a woman aged 50 to 65 in good health. The specimen was PBMCs.

DNA for the CDR3: TGCAGTGCCACCCTACAGGGTACCTACGAGCAGTACTTC. Translated: CSATLQGTYEQYF. V is TRBV20-1 and J is TRBJ2-7, with a weak D call TRBD1 (6 bases). The germline gives CDR1 DFQATT, CDR2 SNEGSKA (reference sequence). Between the trimmed V and J ends, which lost 6 bases and 2 bases, there was a span of 14 bases. CDR3 length: 13 amino acids.